The next 28 T cell receptor beta chains were all read from a single sample in a study of T-cell reconstitution after alpha-beta-depleted transplantation in children. Unique molecular identifiers tagged the TCRbeta library. MiXCR, run by TCRdb on the PCR reads, gives a single entry per CDR3 protein. The repertoire includes just over 350,000 distinct CDR3 sequences, roughly 13% of them detected once, and around 4.1% sits in the top ten. The starting material was PBMCs, obtained from the stem cell graft. These receptors all come from a human donor who donated a stem cell graft to a child with Fanconi anemia.

The genes are TRBV5-6 and TRBJ2-7; 8 bases align to TRBD1. CDR1 and CDR2 (germline): SGHDT, YYEEEE. V was pared by 5 bases and J by 2 bases, with 15 bases of the junction left unmatched. CDR3 length: 17 amino acids. The CDR3 sequence: CASSHGTGSFLTYEQYF. The CDR3 DNA is TGTGCCAGCAGTCATGGGACAGGTAGTTTTTTGACCTACGAGCAGTACTTC.

This clonotype appeared many times. The V call is TRBV3-1, the J call TRBJ2-7; 10 bases match TRBD1. V shed 1 base and J 6 bases; nucleotides not matched to a gene: 3. The CDR3 spans 14 residues. Germline CDR1 reads LGHDT; CDR2 reads YNNKEL (reference sequence). CDR3 sequence: CASSQAGTGAEQYV. DNA of the CDR3: TGTGCCAGCAGCCAAGCGGGGACAGGGGCCGAGCAGTACGTC.

This clonotype was observed a few times. The CDR3 sequence is CASSTRGPLGTFTGELFF. Written as DNA, the CDR3 is TGCGCCAGCAGCACCCGGGGACCACTCGGAACGTTTACCGGGGAGCTGTTTTTT. The chain recombines TRBV5-1 with TRBJ2-2; D could derive from TRBD1 or TRBD2 (5 bases each). CDR1 SGHRS and CDR2 YFSETQ come from the germline V gene. V lost 4 bases and J 5 bases, leaving 24 bases between the germline ends. CDR3 length equals 18 residues.

This chain links TRBV9 with TRBJ1-2, with D perhaps TRBD1 (5 bases). Deletions cut 0 bases from V and 4 bases from J, with 13 bases between. The CDR3 runs 15 residues. Germline CDR1 is SGDLS and CDR2 is YYNGEE. This chain's CDR3 is CASSVGGSLAYGYTF. The CDR3 DNA sequence: TGTGCCAGCAGCGTAGGGGGCAGCCTCGCCTATGGCTACACCTTC.

The chain employs TRBV5-1 and TRBJ1-1; 7 bases agree with TRBD1. There are 15 residues in the CDR3. Trimming took 2 bases from V and 3 from J; bases not matched to a gene: 7. Germline loops: CDR1 SGHRS, CDR2 YFSETQ. The CDR3 here is CASSFLGGQYTEAFF. The CDR3 nucleotides are TGCGCCAGCAGCTTTCTCGGGGGACAGTACACTGAAGCTTTCTTT.

This clonotype came up a few times. This chain links TRBV6-5 with TRBJ2-2, with 9 bases identical to TRBD2. The V segment lost 2 bases and the J segment 7 bases; nucleotides outside the gene matches: 2. The CDR3 sequence is 14 residues long. Germline-derived CDR1 and CDR2 are MNHEY and SVGAGI. CDR3 bases: TGTGCCAGCAGTTACAGGACTAGCGTCGGGGAGCTGTTTTTT. As protein: CASSYRTSVGELFF.

The chain employs TRBV6-5 and TRBJ1-3; D is undetermined. This CDR3 comprises 15 residues. The V and J ends lost 0 bases and 4 bases respectively, with 10 bases between them. The germline CDR1 and CDR2 sequences are MNHEY and SVGAGI. DNA of the CDR3: TGTGCCAGCAGTTACTCTAAAGGGCACGGAAACACCATATATTTT. It translates to CASSYSKGHGNTIYF.

The CDR3 region is CASSEGDRELYGYTF. CDR3 nucleotides: TGTGCCAGCAGTGAGGGAGACAGGGAACTCTATGGCTACACCTTC. This chain connects TRBV6-1 to TRBJ1-2; the match to TRBD1 covers 7 bases. The germline CDR1 and CDR2 sequences are MNHNS and SASEGT. J was trimmed by 4 bases and V by 3 bases; bases with no gene match: 8. There are 15 residues in the CDR3.

This clonotype was recorded many times. The V call is TRBV11-2, the J call TRBJ2-5; 9 bases agree with TRBD1. Germline CDR1 and CDR2: SGHAT and FQNNGV. The CDR3 runs to 14 residues. The V segment lost 3 bases and the J segment 5 bases; nucleotides outside the gene matches: 4. CDR3 DNA: TGTGCCAGCAGCTTTACAGGGGGCAGGGAGACCCAGTACTTC. Its translation is CASSFTGGRETQYF.

V usage is TRBV5-1 and J usage is TRBJ2-1, with 8 positions matching TRBD2. From germline, CDR1 is SGHRS and CDR2 YFSETQ. V lost 1 base to trimming and J lost 5 bases; unmatched junction nucleotides: 5. The CDR3 spans 15 residues. The CDR3 protein is CASSLYERGHNEQFF. CDR3 DNA sequence: TGCGCCAGCAGCTTGTACGAGCGGGGGCACAATGAGCAGTTCTTC.

J is TRBJ2-2 and V is TRBV18; TRBD1 aligns across 9 bases. CDR1 and CDR2 (germline): KGHSH, LQKENI. The CDR3 loop spans 15 amino acids. V dropped 3 bases and J dropped 5; count of bases not matched to a gene: 4. The CDR3 DNA follows: TGTGCCAGCTCACCTGTACAGGGGGCAACCGGGGAGCTGTTTTTT. The encoded protein is CASSPVQGATGELFF.

For this clonotype: Being one base from a much bigger clone, this may be a read error. The CDR3 here is CASSLEWNTEAFF. The CDR3 coding sequence is TGTGCCAGCAGTTTAGAGTGGAACACTGAAGCTTTCTTT. The gene calls are TRBV12-3 or TRBV12-4 and TRBJ1-1; D uncertain. Trimming pared 1 base from V and 1 base from J, leaving 4 bases between. This CDR3 is 13 amino acids long.

This chain joins TRBV5-1 and TRBJ2-5; D is possibly TRBD2 (5 bases). The CDR3 sequence is 15 residues long. Between the trimmed V and J ends, which lost 0 bases and 4 bases, there was a span of 13 bases. Germline CDR1 SGHRS, CDR2 YFSETQ. DNA for the CDR3: TGCGCCAGCAGCTTGGGGACGGGGAGTGGAGAGACCCAGTACTTC. Amino acids: CASSLGTGSGETQYF.

This sequence joins TRBV19 and TRBJ1-5; maybe TRBD1 (6 bases). V shed 6 bases and J shed 4 bases, with 13 bases lying between them. The CDR3 length is 14 residues. Germline CDR1 and CDR2: LNHDA and SQIVND (reference sequence). CDR3 in DNA: TGTGCCAGTAGCAACAGACAGGTGAATCAGCCCCAGCATTTT. This encodes CASSNRQVNQPQHF. The whole variable domain, remainder taken from reference TRBV19 and TRBJ1-5, is DGGITQSPKYLFRKEGQNVTLSCEQNLNHDAMYWYRQDPGQGLRLIYYSQIVNDFQKGDIAEGYSVSREKKESFPLTVTSAQKNPTAFYLCASSNRQVNQPQHFGDGTRLSIL.

The chain employs TRBV6-1 and TRBJ2-2; D gene uncertain. V gave up 6 bases and J gave up 6 bases, with 11 bases separating them. The CDR3 extends over 13 amino acids. Germline V CDR1 and CDR2: MNHNS, SASEGT. The CDR3 protein is CASRWEVPGELFF. CDR3 DNA: TGTGCCAGCAGATGGGAAGTTCCCGGGGAGCTGTTTTTT.

CDR3 sequence reads: CASRGTGTRSGNTIYF. CDR3 nucleotide sequence: TGTGCCAGCCGAGGTACCGGGACACGATCGGGAAACACCATATATTTT. The rearrangement uses TRBV6-5 and TRBJ1-3, with TRBD1 as a possible D gene (6 bases). The V gene lost 8 bases and the J gene lost 4 bases, with 21 bases spanning the gap. The CDR3 is 16 amino acids. The V gene's germline CDR1 is MNHEY and CDR2 SVGAGI.

This clonotype was recorded at least ten times. CDR3 residues: CASSLSPADTEAFF. In nucleotides, the CDR3 is TGTGCCAGCAGCTTATCCCCGGCAGACACTGAAGCTTTCTTT. The chain links TRBV3-1 to TRBJ1-1; no clear D gene. In germline, CDR1 is LGHDT, CDR2 YNNKEL (reference sequence). The length of the CDR3 is 14 residues. V lost 5 bases and J 3 bases, leaving 13 bases between the germline ends.

The rearrangement uses TRBV7-9 and TRBJ2-7, with D possibly TRBD1 on 5 matching bases. The germline V gene has CDR1 SEHNR and CDR2 FQNEAQ (reference sequence). Trimming took 1 base from V and 1 from J, leaving 11 bases between them. The length of the CDR3 is 15 residues. The CDR3 DNA is TGTGCCAGCAGCTTAGATAGGGGTGAGTCCTACGAGCAGTACTTC. This gives the protein CASSLDRGESYEQYF.

This clonotype was found a few times. The chain recombines TRBV6-1 with TRBJ2-5; the D gene could be TRBD1 or TRBD2 (5 bases each). CDR3 size: 16 residues. Trimming took 6 bases from V and 5 from J, leaving 22 bases between them. The germline CDR1 and CDR2 sequences are MNHNS and SASEGT. CDR3 residues: CASSNYRSGWRETQYF. Here the CDR3 DNA reads TGTGCCAGCAGCAACTATCGTTCAGGGTGGAGGGAGACCCAGTACTTC.

This clonotype showed up many times. The chain carries TRBV7-2 and TRBJ2-2; D might be TRBD1 (6 bases). V lost 1 base and J lost 6, with 9 bases in between. Germline V gene data show CDR1 as SGHTA and CDR2 as FQGNSA. The CDR3 consists of 14 residues. Here the CDR3 reads CASSLDRAPGELFF. CDR3 bases: TGTGCCAGCAGCTTAGACAGGGCCCCCGGGGAGCTGTTTTTT. The complete variable domain, with remaining parts taken from reference TRBV7-2 and TRBJ2-2, reads GAGVSQSPSNKVTEKGKDVELRCDPISGHTALYWYRQSLGQGLEFLIYFQGNSAPDKSGLPSDRFSAERTGGSVSTLTIQRTQQEDSAVYLCASSLDRAPGELFFGEGSRLTVL.

The rearrangement joins TRBV12-3 or TRBV12-4 to TRBJ1-1; the match to TRBD1 covers 9 bases. The CDR3 covers 16 residues. The V and J ends lost 4 bases and 8 bases, in that order; junction bases with no gene match: 14. CDR3 in amino acids: CASSSPPGQGRMEAFF. CDR3 coding DNA: TGTGCCAGCAGTTCCCCGCCGGGACAGGGAAGGATGGAAGCTTTCTTT.

CDR3 loop: CATSRDELRAEVQETQYF. In DNA, the CDR3 is TGTGCCACCAGCAGAGATGAATTACGAGCGGAAGTACAAGAGACCCAGTACTTC. V usage is TRBV15 and J usage is TRBJ2-5, with D perhaps TRBD2 (5 bases). The length of the CDR3 is 18 residues. Trimming cost V 0 bases and J 2 bases, with 19 bases left between them. Germline assignment: CDR1 LNHNV and CDR2 YYDKDF (reference sequence).

V is TRBV3-1 and J is TRBJ1-1; a weak D match, TRBD1 (5 bases). The germline V gene has CDR1 LGHDT and CDR2 YNNKEL (reference sequence). V lost 11 bases to trimming and J lost 7 bases, with 17 bases between them. This CDR3 region has 12 residues. CDR3 in amino acids: CASSKQGIEAFF. The CDR3 region has the DNA TGTGCCTCCAGCAAGCAGGGAATTGAAGCTTTCTTT.

This clonotype has a count of ten or more. The V call is TRBV27, the J call TRBJ2-2, with D unresolved. The V gene lost 3 bases and the J gene lost 2 bases, with 7 bases spanning the gap. In germline, CDR1 is MNHEY, CDR2 SMNVEV (reference sequence). The CDR3 length is 14 residues. The CDR3 region is CASSFFKNTGELFF. The CDR3 nucleotides read TGTGCCAGCAGTTTTTTTAAAAACACCGGGGAGCTGTTTTTT.

A few counts support this clonotype. This chain connects TRBV15 to TRBJ2-3, with 8 bases matching TRBD2. The junction had 6 bases not matched to a gene; V was cut back by 8 bases and J by 5 bases. From germline, CDR1 is LNHNV and CDR2 YYDKDF (reference sequence). The CDR3 has 13 amino acids. CDR3 bases: TGTGCCACCGGCGCGGGGGGAAGAGATACGCAGTATTTT. Protein product: CATGAGGRDTQYF.

The V and J genes are TRBV10-2 and TRBJ1-3, with unresolved D. V was clipped by 3 bases and J by 1 base, with 13 bases between them. The CDR3 spans 16 residues. Germline V gives CDR1 WSHSY, CDR2 SAAADI. CDR3 DNA: TGCGCCAGCAGTGATCGACCGATTGATTCTGGAAACACCATATATTTT. Encoded protein: CASSDRPIDSGNTIYF.

This clonotype was seen only a few times. CDR3 loop: CASSMGLISRPLYSNQPQHF. The CDR3, as DNA: TGTGCCAGCAGCATGGGGTTAATCTCCCGCCCGCTATATAGCAATCAGCCCCAGCATTTT. The chain couples TRBV21-1 to TRBJ1-5. TRBV21-1 is reported as a pseudogene. This CDR3 spans 20 amino acids.

This clonotype was observed many times. The chain combines TRBV4-3 with TRBJ2-1; D ambiguous. The germline gives CDR1 LGHNA, CDR2 YSLEER. This CDR3 has 14 amino acids. Trimming removed 5 bases at V and 5 bases at J, with 13 bases between. CDR3 sequence reads: CASSVHPLNNEQFF. CDR3 sequence (DNA): TGCGCCAGCAGCGTCCATCCCTTGAACAATGAGCAGTTCTTC.